This TCR beta chain was sequenced during a study of blood T cell repertoires in COVID-19. About the research overall: The study drew acute and convalescent COVID-19 samples from the United States, Italy and Spain. Sample material is recorded as cDNA or gDNA derived from T cells, B-cell-depleted T cells, or PBMCs.

Clones were sequenced by immunoSEQ multiplex PCR, and TCRdb holds only the in-frame ones, with some missing. This table holds about 170,000 clones, 80% to 85% found once. Germline loops: CDR1 SGHRS, CDR2 YFSETQ. Trimming took off 3 bases at V and 6 bases at J, with 6 bases between the two ends. The CDR3 runs to 11 residues. This sequence joins TRBV5-1 and TRBJ1-2, with unresolved D. This receptor was obtained from a human donor with acute or convalescent COVID-19. The donor label of this sample is uncertain. Sequencing was done on a sample of peripheral blood. Here the CDR3 reads CASSSIDGYTF. The CDR3 nucleotides read TGCGCCAGCAGCTCAATTGATGGCTACACCTTC.